The clone carrying this T cell receptor (beta chain) was recorded once. No antigen is known for it. The data derive from a study of OX40 agonist ivuxolimab in advanced cancers. Study-wide background: Patient treatment consisted of intravenous ivuxolimab administration every 2 weeks at 0.01 to 10 mg/kg. Three patients responded partially, comprising one with hepatocellular carcinoma and two with cutaneous melanoma.

Repertoires were generated with immunoSEQ multiplex PCR, while TCRdb's copy carries only in-frame clones and drops some. Among 45,000 to 50,000 clones, 81% were seen once, and the ten largest hold 7.3%. There are 14 residues in the CDR3. Trimming left V 0 bases short and J 2 bases short, with 7 bases between. Germline V gene lookup returns CDR1 WSHSY and CDR2 SAAADI. Study-level findings and limits: At doses 0.1 to 3.0 mg/kg, CD4+ and CD8+ clones expanded. Partial responders treated at 0.1-3.0 mg/kg exhibited clonal expansion among the lowest measured.

The sequence was obtained from an adult with an advanced solid tumor such as melanoma, head and neck, liver or kidney cancer. The chain couples TRBV10-2 to TRBJ1-2, with D unclear. The input for sequencing was CD4+ or CD8+ T cells sorted from blood, taken in a trial of the OX40 agonist ivuxolimab. CDR3 coding DNA: TGCGCCAGCAGTGAGTCAAGGGAAAACTATGGCTACACCTTC. Translation: CASSESRENYGYTF.